This T cell receptor beta chain was sequenced during a study of cytomegalovirus exposure and HLA in healthy donors. Findings of the study overall: Later, an analysis showed that TCR beta chains associated with HLA were more clonally expanded than others that were equally common. It was reported that TCR beta sequences correctly inferred the HLA-A and HLA-B alleles for most subjects. Later analysis reportedly placed an Asian-associated ancestry cluster below the roughly 680-donor mean in N-insertions.

PCR involved 60 Vbeta and 13 Jbeta primers. The assay was immunoSEQ multiplex PCR, and TCRdb's table has in-frame clones only and misses some. Of around 190,000 clones listed, around 77% were seen once; the top ten hold less than 3.5%. Each donor was nominally healthy when sampled (though unrecorded immune exposures were likely). CDR3 length: 15 residues. The germline V gene has CDR1 MNHEY and CDR2 SVGAGI. With 0 bases removed from V and 4 bases from J, the gap between germline ends came to 12 bases. Comments on this clone: Its antigen is not identified.

The chain is built from TRBV6-5 and TRBJ1-2, with D perhaps matching TRBD1 (5 bases). This receptor was identified in a young woman in good health and CMV-seronegative. Sample: PBMCs. The CDR3, as DNA: TGTGCCAGCAGTTACTCGACAGCCACCTCCTATGGCTACACCTTC. Translated: CASSYSTATSYGYTF.